One sample yielded the 25 T cell receptor beta chains listed below, sequenced in a study of vaccination and CD4 T cells after COVID-19. This sample's treatment: roughly 11-day PBMC culture with coronavirus spike peptide pools or control peptides (ViraFEST assay). The antigens of these receptors remain unknown. Cultured CD4+ T cell DNA was sequenced using the Oncomine TCR Beta short-read assay. From the PCR reads, TCRdb called clonotypes with MiXCR, one entry per CDR3 protein. The table lists about 18,000 distinct CDR3 sequences, roughly 50% of them singletons, with 6.5% in the top ten. Sequencing used CD4+ T cells from blood, cultured in vitro. All receptors derive from a human donor who had recovered from COVID-19.

The chain links TRBV28 to TRBJ1-6, with 7 positions matching TRBD1. V was pared by 5 bases and J by 10 bases, with 8 bases of the junction left unmatched. Germline CDR1 is MDHEN and CDR2 is SYDVKM. The CDR3 runs to 14 residues. CDR3 in DNA: TGTGCCAGCAGTCGGACAGGTGTGATGTCACCCCTCCACTTT. It translates to CASSRTGVMSPLHF.

CDR3 amino acids: CSAPPSSSPTDTQYF. In nucleotides, the CDR3 is TGCAGTGCTCCCCCGAGCTCGAGTCCCACAGATACGCAGTATTTT. The chain links TRBV20-1 to TRBJ2-3; D call uncertain. V dropped 5 bases and J dropped 2 bases, with 17 bases sitting between them. The germline gives CDR1 DFQATT, CDR2 SNEGSKA (reference sequence). This CDR3 is built from 15 residues.

The chain carries TRBV11-2 and TRBJ2-1; no definite D call. In germline, CDR1 is SGHAT, CDR2 FQNNGV. The V and J ends lost 5 bases and 11 bases respectively, with 16 bases between them. This CDR3 contains 13 residues. Written as DNA, the CDR3 is TGTGCCAGCAGCCTTAGGGTAGGTCAAAAGCAGTTCTTC. Amino acid sequence: CASSLRVGQKQFF. The full variable domain, in which reference TRBV11-2 and TRBJ2-1 provide the parts outside the CDR3, is EAGVAQSPRYKIIEKRQSVAFWCNPISGHATLYWYQQILGQGPKLLIQFQNNGVVDDSQLPKDRFSAERLKGVDSTLKIQPAKLEDSAVYLCASSLRVGQKQFFGPGTRLTVL.

V usage is TRBV6-2 or TRBV6-3 and J usage is TRBJ2-1; 15 nucleotides agree with TRBD2. V shed 5 bases, J shed 2 bases, and the junction held 10 bases outside the gene matches. Germline lookup yields CDR1 MNHEY and CDR2 SVGEGT. This CDR3 has 19 amino acids. The CDR3 reads CASSAVPGLAGGTYNEQFF. CDR3 in DNA: TGTGCCAGCAGTGCCGTCCCGGGACTAGCGGGAGGAACCTACAATGAGCAGTTCTTC.

The J gene is TRBJ2-7, the V gene TRBV6-2 or TRBV6-3; 9 positions match TRBD2. CDR3 length: 14 residues. Trimming at V came to 2 bases and at J to 4 bases, leaving 3 bases not matched to a gene. Germline V gene lookup returns CDR1 MNHEY and CDR2 SVGEGT. The chain's CDR3 is CASSYLAGSYEQYF. As DNA, the CDR3 is TGTGCCAGCAGTTACCTAGCGGGATCTTACGAGCAGTACTTC.

J is TRBJ2-7 and V is TRBV7-8, with D maybe TRBD1 (6 bases). The V end was cut by 1 base, the J end by 0 bases, with 10 bases between. This CDR3 region has 15 residues. The germline V gene has CDR1 SGHVS and CDR2 FQNEAQ. The CDR3 sequence is CASSLETGPSYEQYF. The DNA of the CDR3 is TGTGCCAGCAGCTTAGAGACAGGACCCTCCTACGAGCAGTACTTC.

This chain joins TRBV7-3 and TRBJ1-2, with a tentative D call TRBD1 (6 bases). Germline CDR1 reads SGHTA; CDR2 reads FQGTGA. The V end lost 5 bases, the J end lost 8 bases, and 15 bases lay between the germline ends. The length of the CDR3 is 13 residues. This CDR3 reads CASSPTRGEGYTF. For the CDR3, the DNA is TGTGCCAGCAGCCCCACTAGGGGGGAGGGCTACACCTTC.

The chain combines TRBV3-1 with TRBJ2-5; D is unclear. V was clipped by 3 bases and J by 5 bases, with 13 bases between them. CDR1 is LGHDT, CDR2 YNNKEL, per germline (reference sequence). CDR3 length: 14 residues. In nucleotides, the CDR3 is TGTGCCAGCAGCCACAACCATGGCCAGGAGACCCAGTACTTC. Translating gives CASSHNHGQETQYF.

This clonotype has more than one count but fewer than ten. V and J are TRBV6-5 and TRBJ2-3; 7 positions match TRBD2. Per the germline V gene, CDR1 is MNHEY and CDR2 is SVGAGI. This CDR3 comprises 16 residues. The V segment lost 0 bases and the J segment 1 base; nucleotides outside the gene matches: 4. The CDR3 DNA is TGTGCCAGCAGTTACTCTTCTCTAGCGGGCACAGATACGCAGTATTTT. Its protein is CASSYSSLAGTDTQYF.

The J gene is TRBJ2-2, the V gene TRBV10-1; 8 positions match TRBD1. CDR1 is WNHNN, CDR2 SYGVQD, per germline (reference sequence). The CDR3 runs 14 residues. V lost 8 bases and J lost 1; bases outside the gene matches: 3. Here the CDR3 reads CASQGAGNTGELFF. The CDR3 coding sequence is TGCGCCAGCCAGGGGGCCGGGAACACCGGGGAGCTGTTTTTT.

Of note for this clonotype: A read error may produce the germline difference seen at one junction end. The chain links TRBV7-2 to TRBJ1-1; 7 positions match TRBD1. This CDR3 is 13 amino acids long. Germline V gene sequence: CDR1 SGHTA, CDR2 FQGNSA. CDR3 sequence: CASTLQGYTEAFF. The CDR3 DNA reads as TGTGCCAGCACCTTACAGGGGTACACTGAAGCTTTCTTT.

This clonotype has a single count. This CDR3 is CASSFRQDGQPQHF. The CDR3 nucleotides read TGTGCCAGCAGTTTTAGACAGGACGGGCAGCCCCAGCATTTT. The chain employs TRBV7-8 and TRBJ1-5; perhaps TRBD1 as D (6 bases). The ends were cut back, 6 bases at V and 7 bases at J, with 16 bases in the middle. Germline V CDR1 and CDR2: SGHVS, FQNEAQ. CDR3 length equals 14 residues.

The sample holds a few counts of this clonotype. The V gene is TRBV6-5, the J gene TRBJ2-7; TRBD2 matches at 8 bases. This CDR3 spans 18 amino acids. The J segment lost 4 bases and the V segment lost 0 bases, leaving 14 bases of the junction unmatched. Germline V gene data show CDR1 as MNHEY and CDR2 as SVGAGI. The CDR3 here is CASSYSPPGVAGMYEQYF. The CDR3 DNA sequence: TGTGCCAGCAGTTACTCACCTCCCGGTGTAGCGGGAATGTACGAGCAGTACTTC.

This chain connects TRBV7-9 to TRBJ1-2; D not resolved. With 3 bases removed from V and 4 bases from J, the gap between germline ends came to 12 bases. Germline CDR1 is SEHNR and CDR2 is FQNEAQ (reference sequence). This CDR3 comprises 14 residues. The CDR3 bases are TGTGCCAGCAGCTTCTTCATCGGAACCTATGGCTACACCTTC. It codes for CASSFFIGTYGYTF.

This chain joins TRBV10-1 and TRBJ2-3; 8 positions match TRBD1. CDR1 is WNHNN, CDR2 SYGVQD, per germline (reference sequence). Trimming took 6 bases from V and 2 from J; bases not matched to a gene: 10. The CDR3 sequence is 16 residues long. The CDR3 here is CASSAGGPGPTDTQYF. As DNA, the CDR3 is TGCGCCAGCAGCGCAGGGGGCCCAGGACCCACAGATACGCAGTATTTT.

V usage is TRBV6-1 and J usage is TRBJ1-5; no reliable D call. Germline lookup yields CDR1 MNHNS and CDR2 SASEGT. CDR3 length equals 11 residues. The V and J ends lost 8 bases and 2 bases respectively, with 4 bases between them. In DNA, the CDR3 is TGTGCCAGCGGGGGCAATCAGCCCCAGCATTTT. It specifies CASGGNQPQHF.

The chain joins TRBV7-8 to TRBJ2-7; D not certain. CDR3 size: 15 residues. CDR1 and CDR2 from the germline V gene are SGHVS and FQNEAQ. Trimming removed 0 bases at V and 3 bases at J, with 12 bases between. CDR3 in DNA: TGTGCCAGCAGCTTAGCGGGAAACAGCTACTACGAGCAGTACTTC. Its translation is CASSLAGNSYYEQYF.

This clonotype has a handful of counts. One end of the junction fails to match germline, which may point to a read error. The chain joins TRBV2 to TRBJ1-3, with 9 bases aligning to TRBD1. Germline loops: CDR1 SNHLY, CDR2 FYNNEI. The CDR3 runs 15 residues. The CDR3 region is CASSASRDRVARTTF. CDR3 coding DNA: TGTGCCAGCAGTGCCTCGCGGGACAGGGTGGCCCGGACGACTTTT.

This clonotype turned up a few times. The chain joins TRBV19 to TRBJ2-5; TRBD1 matches at 8 bases. The J segment lost 5 bases and the V segment lost 3 bases, leaving 8 bases of the junction unmatched. CDR1 LNHDA and CDR2 SQIVND come from the germline V gene (reference sequence). There are 15 residues in the CDR3. The CDR3 spells CASSMNRGAGETQYF. The CDR3 DNA is TGTGCCAGTAGTATGAACAGGGGGGCTGGTGAGACCCAGTACTTC.

This sequence joins TRBV20-1 and TRBJ2-3, with 11 nucleotides matching TRBD1. The CDR3 totals 18 residues. The germline V gene has CDR1 DFQATT and CDR2 SNEGSKA (reference sequence). The ends lost 5 bases at V and 5 bases at J; junction bases unmatched: 18. As DNA, the CDR3 is TGCAGTGCTCCCCCCCGGTCAGGACAGGGGGCTTTCATAGATACGCAGTATTTT. This sequence encodes CSAPPRSGQGAFIDTQYF.

This clonotype is classed as medium-sized (0.01 to 0.1%). V is TRBV21-1 and J is TRBJ1-6. TRBV21-1 constitutes a pseudogene. This CDR3 comprises 13 residues. The CDR3 sequence is CASSKVTSSPLHF. The CDR3 DNA is TGTGCCAGCAGCAAAGTCACAAGTTCACCCCTCCACTTT.

The genes are TRBV10-2 and TRBJ1-5; TRBD1 agrees at 7 bases. Germline assignment: CDR1 WSHSY and CDR2 SAAADI. The CDR3 sequence is 14 residues long. Trimming at V came to 6 bases and at J to 4 bases, leaving 6 bases not matched to a gene. Written as DNA, the CDR3 is TGCGCCAGCAGCCTTGGACAGGCGAATCAGCCCCAGCATTTT. Translated: CASSLGQANQPQHF.

This rearrangement joins TRBV5-1 to TRBJ1-1; possible D gene TRBD1, 5 bases. The CDR3 is 14 residues long. With 4 bases removed from V and 1 base from J, the gap between germline ends came to 11 bases. CDR1 and CDR2 (germline): SGHRS, YFSETQ. This CDR3 reads CASSRGHENTEAFF. The CDR3 region has the DNA TGCGCCAGCAGCAGGGGCCATGAGAACACTGAAGCTTTCTTT.

The chain is built from TRBV7-9 and TRBJ2-3; 12 bases are shared with TRBD1. CDR3 length: 19 residues. Germline V gives CDR1 SEHNR, CDR2 FQNEAQ (reference sequence). With 1 base clipped from V and 5 bases from J, the junction kept 13 bases outside the gene matches. The CDR3 protein is CASSLGATWGQGAGDTQYF. The CDR3 bases are TGTGCCAGCAGCTTAGGAGCAACCTGGGGACAGGGGGCTGGAGATACGCAGTATTTT.

This chain uses TRBV11-2 with TRBJ1-2, with unresolved D. V lost 4 bases, J lost 3 bases, and 6 bases lay in between. The V gene's germline CDR1 is SGHAT and CDR2 FQNNGV. The length of the CDR3 is 12 residues. The CDR3 spells CASSSHDYGYTF. In DNA form, the CDR3 reads TGTGCCAGCAGCTCCCACGACTATGGCTACACCTTC.